This T cell receptor beta chain was recovered during a study of blood T cell repertoires in COVID-19. Overall study context: PBMCs, B-cell-depleted T cells, or T cells provided the cDNA or gDNA that made up the material.

Measured with immunoSEQ multiplex PCR; TCRdb has only the in-frame clones, and not every one. The data show over 90,000 clones, with 90% seen just once and 5.1% held by the top ten. This CDR3 is built from 15 residues. With 0 bases clipped from V and 6 bases from J, the junction kept 2 bases outside the gene matches. Germline V gene lookup returns CDR1 LGHNA and CDR2 YSLEER. Sequencing was carried out using peripheral blood. This clonotype was sampled from a man in his fifties or sixties with acute or convalescent COVID-19. V is TRBV4-3 and J is TRBJ2-1, with 10 bases that match TRBD2. CDR3 DNA: TGCGCCAGCAGCCAAGAACTAGCGGGATTCAATGAGCAGTTCTTC. Amino acid sequence: CASSQELAGFNEQFF.